The 8 T cell receptor beta chains in this list originate from one sample, sequenced in a study of CD8 T cells in ankylosing spondylitis. Broader study findings: A motif of eight highly homologous TCR beta variants was seen as apparently characteristic of ankylosing spondylitis blood.

TCRdb reanalysed the 5' RACE reads using MiXCR and keeps one entry per CDR3 protein. In the table there are fewer than 450,000 distinct CDR3 sequences, approximately 17% of which are singletons. No antigen is known for these receptors. The sequencing input was blood, either unsorted or a sorted T cell fraction (not recorded which). All receptors derive from a male donor with ankylosing spondylitis.

This clonotype was observed many times. The CDR3 DNA is TGTGCCAGCAGTTTAAGGGGCTCCTATAATTCACCCCTCCACTTT. Its protein product is CASSLRGSYNSPLHF. This chain connects TRBV12-3 or TRBV12-4 to TRBJ1-6; perhaps TRBD1 as D (5 bases). The CDR3 is 15 residues long. The V end was cut by 2 bases, the J end by 0 bases, with 5 bases between.

As DNA, the CDR3 is TGTGCCAGCAGTTTGTCCGCGGGAGGGCAAGATACGCAGTATTTT. This gives the protein CASSLSAGGQDTQYF. This chain connects TRBV12-3 or TRBV12-4 to TRBJ2-3; 9 bases align to TRBD2. Trimming removed 3 bases from V and 5 bases from J; junction bases left unmatched: 6. The CDR3 is made up of 15 amino acids.

This sequence joins TRBV7-3 and TRBJ1-6; the D is unclear. Germline CDR1 is SGHTA and CDR2 is FQGTGA. This CDR3 comprises 14 residues. Trimming pared 2 bases from V and 6 bases from J, leaving 8 bases between. CDR3 sequence (DNA): TGTGCCAGCAGCTTATTGGCGACTAATTCACCCCTCCACTTT. Translation gives CASSLLATNSPLHF.

The table lists this clonotype with many counts. The V and J genes are TRBV20-1 and TRBJ2-7; D perhaps matches TRBD2 (5 bases). The CDR3 runs to 14 residues. The germline gives CDR1 DFQATT, CDR2 SNEGSKA (reference sequence). V lost 2 bases, J lost 7 bases, and 18 bases lay in between. The CDR3 region has the DNA TGCAGTGCTAGAAAAATAACAGAGGGTGGAGAGCAGTACTTC. Protein: CSARKITEGGEQYF.

The chain has TRBV18 and TRBJ2-5, with 7 bases lining up with TRBD1. The length of the CDR3 is 14 residues. Germline V gene lookup returns CDR1 KGHSH and CDR2 LQKENI. With V trimmed by 3 bases and J by 3 bases, 4 bases remained unmatched. The CDR3 DNA sequence: TGTGCCAGCTCACCCTGGGACAGCGAAGAGACCCAGTACTTC. This translates into CASSPWDSEETQYF.

The genes are TRBV2 and TRBJ1-1; possibly TRBD1 for D (6 bases). Germline V gene sequence: CDR1 SNHLY, CDR2 FYNNEI. CDR3 length: 12 amino acids. Trimming removed 3 bases from V and 6 bases from J, with 8 bases in between. The DNA for the CDR3 is TGTGCCAGCAGTGAGGGGGGGCCTGAAGCTTTCTTT. It encodes CASSEGGPEAFF.

In its sample, this clonotype was seen a few times. The chain joins TRBV5-6 to TRBJ2-2, with 10 bases that match TRBD1. The ends lost 4 bases at V and 5 bases at J; junction bases unmatched: 5. CDR3 length: 15 residues. Germline V lookup: CDR1 SGHDT, CDR2 YYEEEE. The CDR3 sequence is CASSLGTGETGELFF. The DNA of the CDR3 is TGTGCCAGCAGCCTCGGGACAGGGGAAACCGGGGAGCTGTTTTTT.

The chain uses TRBV28 and TRBJ1-1; possible D gene TRBD1, 6 bases. The CDR3 covers 17 residues. Germline CDR1 reads MDHEN; CDR2 reads SYDVKM. V dropped 6 bases and J dropped 14 bases, with 34 bases sitting between them. This CDR3 is CASSPPAGGSAVSPSFF. The CDR3 coding sequence is TGTGCCAGCAGCCCCCCGGCGGGGGGCTCGGCGGTCTCCCCGTCCTTCTTT.